These 26 T cell receptor beta chains were sequenced from one sample in a study of shared clonotypes between healthy human individuals. The naive CD8 fraction comprised CD45RO-negative cells positively selected for CCR7 and excluded terminally differentiated effector memory CD45RA+ cells. The method was immunoSEQ multiplex PCR; TCRdb's version includes in-frame clones alone and lacks a portion of them. This table holds 1.5 million to 2.5 million clones, approximately 95% found once. Source material: naive CD8+ T cells sorted from blood. These receptors all come from a man between 18 and 35 years old in good health.

The gene calls are TRBV10-1 and TRBJ2-7, with TRBD2 matching 11 bases. Germline V gives CDR1 WNHNN, CDR2 SYGVQD (reference sequence). Trimming took 2 bases from V and 3 from J; bases not matched to a gene: 3. The CDR3 length is 15 residues. CDR3 coding DNA: TGCGCCAGCAGTGAGAGACTAGCGGGGCGCTACGAGCAGTACTTC. Protein product: CASSERLAGRYEQYF.

The chain has TRBV9 and TRBJ2-3, with TRBD2 identical over 8 bases. The V segment lost 4 bases and the J segment 2 bases; nucleotides outside the gene matches: 9. Germline CDR1 is SGDLS and CDR2 is YYNGEE. The CDR3 extends over 16 amino acids. The CDR3 nucleotides are TGTGCCAGCAGCCCCCGGGGGGGGATGTCCACAGATACGCAGTATTTT. It translates to CASSPRGGMSTDTQYF.

The V and J genes are TRBV5-1 and TRBJ2-1; D is unclear. CDR1 is SGHRS, CDR2 YFSETQ, per germline. The CDR3 contains 15 residues. The V end was cut by 1 base, the J end by 0 bases, with 8 bases between. The CDR3: CASSLTALSYNEQFF. The CDR3 DNA is TGCGCCAGCAGCTTGACGGCTCTCTCCTACAATGAGCAGTTCTTC. Drawing the rest from reference TRBV5-1 and TRBJ2-1, the complete variable domain is KAGVTQTPRYLIKTRGQQVTLSCSPISGHRSVSWYQQTPGQGLQFLFEYFSETQRNKGNFPGRFSGRQFSNSRSEMNVSTLELGDSALYLCASSLTALSYNEQFFGPGTRLTVL.

The J gene is TRBJ2-5, the V gene TRBV4-1; D is possibly TRBD1 (6 bases). This CDR3 spans 14 amino acids. In germline, CDR1 is MGHRA, CDR2 YSYEKL. V lost 4 bases and J 5 bases, leaving 14 bases between the germline ends. As DNA, the CDR3 is TGCGCCAGCAGCCCCCTTGGGGGCTGGGAGACCCAGTACTTC. This encodes CASSPLGGWETQYF.

This clone was observed once. The sample carries other DNA sequences with the same CDR3. V and J are TRBV27 and TRBJ2-7; 7 nucleotides align to TRBD1. Germline trimming cut 0 bases from V and 0 bases from J; bases unmatched to any gene: 5. Germline CDR1 is MNHEY and CDR2 is SMNVEV (reference sequence). The length of the CDR3 is 16 residues. The CDR3, as DNA: TGTGCCAGCAGTTTATCGTTGGGGACAGTCTCCTACGAGCAGTACTTC. Translation: CASSLSLGTVSYEQYF.

The chain links TRBV5-1 to TRBJ2-7; a weak D match, TRBD2 (6 bases). V lost 0 bases, J lost 7 bases, and 8 bases lay in between. This CDR3 spans 12 amino acids. CDR1 SGHRS and CDR2 YFSETQ come from the germline V gene. CDR3 loop: CASSLVGTEQYF. DNA of the CDR3: TGCGCCAGCAGCTTGGTAGGGACTGAGCAGTACTTC.

The chain links TRBV28 to TRBJ2-7; 7 positions agree with TRBD1. The CDR3 spans 14 residues. Germline loops: CDR1 MDHEN, CDR2 SYDVKM. J lost 2 bases, V lost 7 bases, and 8 bases had no gene match. CDR3 loop: CASTFRDSPYEQYF. The CDR3 nucleotides are TGTGCCAGCACTTTCCGGGACAGCCCCTACGAGCAGTACTTC.

The chain is built from TRBV28 and TRBJ1-5; D not resolved. Deletions cut 1 base from V and 9 bases from J, with 13 bases between. The CDR3 extends over 14 amino acids. The V gene's germline CDR1 is MDHEN and CDR2 SYDVKM. CDR3: CASSLSQSKGPQHF. The DNA of the CDR3 is TGTGCCAGCAGTTTATCACAATCCAAGGGGCCCCAGCATTTT.

The chain links TRBV27 to TRBJ1-2; D might be TRBD1 (6 bases). Germline CDR1 and CDR2: MNHEY and SMNVEV (reference sequence). CDR3 length equals 15 residues. Trimming stripped 5 bases from V and 4 bases from J, with 17 bases between. This chain's CDR3 is CASSPGVTLSYGYTF. The DNA for the CDR3 is TGTGCCAGCAGTCCAGGGGTTACCCTATCCTATGGCTACACCTTC.

A single count supports this clone. The CDR3 DNA follows: TGTGCCAGCAGCTTACTGGCAGGGGCGGGCACCGGGGAGCTGTTTTTT. Amino acid sequence: CASSLLAGAGTGELFF. This chain joins TRBV7-9 and TRBJ2-2; possible D gene TRBD1, 6 bases. Deletions cut 2 bases from V and 4 bases from J, with 14 bases between. Germline CDR1 SEHNR, CDR2 FQNEAQ (reference sequence). This CDR3 contains 16 residues.

This chain joins TRBV10-3 and TRBJ2-1; weak D call: TRBD2 (6 bases). The CDR3 sequence is 16 residues long. CDR1 is ENHRY, CDR2 SYGVKD, per germline. V lost 0 bases and J lost 7, with 16 bases in between. CDR3 amino acids: CAISESVTIRGNEQFF. Here the CDR3 DNA reads TGTGCCATCAGTGAGTCAGTCACGATTCGGGGGAATGAGCAGTTCTTC.

The J gene is TRBJ2-2, the V gene TRBV27; D gene ambiguous. V lost 2 bases to trimming and J lost 6 bases, with 13 bases between them. Germline V gene data show CDR1 as MNHEY and CDR2 as SMNVEV (reference sequence). The CDR3 length is 15 residues. The chain's CDR3 is CASSLVGPRSGELFF. Here the CDR3 DNA reads TGTGCCAGCAGTTTAGTAGGGCCCCGGTCCGGGGAGCTGTTTTTT.

This clone has a single count. The sample holds other DNA sequences that translate to the same CDR3. The chain employs TRBV27 and TRBJ2-7; 7 bases match TRBD2. V shed 1 base and J 1 base; nucleotides not matched to a gene: 1. The CDR3 consists of 14 residues. The germline gives CDR1 MNHEY, CDR2 SMNVEV (reference sequence). DNA of the CDR3: TGTGCCAGCAGTTTATGGGGAGGGTCCTACGAGCAGTACTTC. Encoded protein: CASSLWGGSYEQYF.

V is TRBV5-4 and J is TRBJ1-1; D is ambiguous. CDR3 length: 12 residues. CDR1 and CDR2 from the germline V gene are SGHNT and YYREEE (reference sequence). The V end was cut by 4 bases, the J end by 4 bases, with 8 bases between. CDR3 DNA: TGTGCCAGCAGCCGTGACGGCACTGAAGCTTTCTTT. Protein: CASSRDGTEAFF.

The chain combines TRBV25-1 with TRBJ2-5; D uncertain. The V gene's germline CDR1 is MGHDK and CDR2 SYGVNS. The CDR3 runs to 12 residues. The V end lost 6 bases, the J end lost 3 bases, and 8 bases lay between the germline ends. DNA of the CDR3: TGTGCCAGCAGGACGGGCGAAGAGACCCAGTACTTC. Translation gives CASRTGEETQYF.

The chain couples TRBV4-3 to TRBJ2-7, with TRBD1 identical over 11 bases. The germline V gene has CDR1 LGHNA and CDR2 YSLEER. Unmatched junction bases numbered 4, after V lost 1 base and J lost 5 bases. CDR3 size: 15 residues. Here the CDR3 DNA reads TGCGCCAGCAGCCAAGCCTGGACAGGGGGCGACGAGCAGTACTTC. This gives the protein CASSQAWTGGDEQYF.

This clone was recorded only once. This rearrangement joins TRBV5-6 to TRBJ1-5, with D possibly matching TRBD1 (6 bases). V shed 1 base and J shed 7 bases, with 9 bases lying between them. CDR1 and CDR2 (germline): SGHDT, YYEEEE. This CDR3 spans 13 amino acids. CDR3 sequence reads: CASSLSRGQPQHF. CDR3 DNA sequence: TGTGCCAGCAGCTTGTCAAGGGGGCAGCCCCAGCATTTT.

The chain links TRBV5-3 to TRBJ1-5; maybe TRBD1 (6 bases). TRBV5-3 is an ORF, with its function uncertain. This CDR3 is 16 amino acids long. Trimming took 3 bases from V and 3 from J, leaving 16 bases between them. CDR3 amino acids: CARSWWTERLNQPQHF. CDR3 sequence (DNA): TGTGCCAGAAGCTGGTGGACAGAGAGGCTCAATCAGCCCCAGCATTTT.

The chain uses TRBV11-2 and TRBJ2-7, with 13 bases fitting TRBD2. With V trimmed by 4 bases and J by 5 bases, 5 bases remained unmatched. This CDR3 has 15 residues. CDR1 and CDR2 from the germline V gene are SGHAT and FQNNGV. In DNA form, the CDR3 reads TGTGCCAGCAGCTCCTGGACTAGCGGGAGCCACGAGCAGTACTTC. Protein: CASSSWTSGSHEQYF.

The count of this clone is one. The chain recombines TRBV10-2 with TRBJ2-7; D is unclear. The CDR3 runs 13 residues. Trimming removed 5 bases at V and 1 base at J, with 9 bases between. CDR1 WSHSY and CDR2 SAAADI come from the germline V gene. Written as DNA, the CDR3 is TGCGCCAGCAGTCCCCCAGAGTCCTACGAGCAGTACTTC. Translation: CASSPPESYEQYF.

The rearrangement uses TRBV4-3 and TRBJ2-1, with TRBD2 identical over 13 bases. This CDR3 has 16 amino acids. The germline V gene has CDR1 LGHNA and CDR2 YSLEER. The V gene end was trimmed by 1 base and the J gene end by 8 bases; junction bases not matched to a gene: 5. In DNA form, the CDR3 reads TGCGCCAGCAGCCAAGCATGGACTAGCGGGAGATATGAGCAGTTCTTC. Its protein product is CASSQAWTSGRYEQFF.

This chain uses TRBV13 with TRBJ1-2; weak D call: TRBD1 (5 bases). Germline CDR1 and CDR2: PRHDT and FYEKMQ (reference sequence). Trimming removed 4 bases at V and 8 bases at J, with 11 bases between. The length of the CDR3 is 12 residues. The CDR3 bases are TGTGCCAGCAGCTCGGAAGGGGTAGGCTACACCTTC. Translation gives CASSSEGVGYTF.

J is TRBJ1-1 and V is TRBV4-3; maybe TRBD1 (5 bases). CDR1 is LGHNA and CDR2 is YSLEER in the germline V gene. V lost 2 bases, J lost 1 base, and 14 bases lay in between. This CDR3 comprises 16 residues. The CDR3 nucleotides read TGCGCCAGCAGCCAAAGGGAGGGGTTGCCGAACACTGAAGCTTTCTTT. Its protein product is CASSQREGLPNTEAFF.

V is TRBV5-6 and J is TRBJ2-1; D unclear. Trimming left V 2 bases short and J 3 bases short, with 6 bases between. This CDR3 spans 13 amino acids. The germline V gene encodes CDR1 SGHDT and CDR2 YYEEEE. CDR3 DNA: TGTGCCAGCAGCTTACGTTTCTACAATGAGCAGTTCTTC. This gives the protein CASSLRFYNEQFF.

This chain connects TRBV19 to TRBJ2-7; possible D gene TRBD1, 6 bases. Germline CDR1 LNHDA, CDR2 SQIVND (reference sequence). The CDR3 runs 14 residues. Trimming took off 0 bases at V and 2 bases at J, with 8 bases between the two ends. The CDR3, as DNA: TGTGCCAGTAGTATAGAGGGGACAACCTACGAGCAGTACTTC. Amino acid sequence: CASSIEGTTYEQYF. Supplemented by reference TRBV19 and TRBJ2-7, the full variable domain reads DGGITQSPKYLFRKEGQNVTLSCEQNLNHDAMYWYRQDPGQGLRLIYYSQIVNDFQKGDIAEGYSVSREKKESFPLTVTSAQKNPTAFYLCASSIEGTTYEQYFGPGTRLTVT.

This chain uses TRBV11-2 with TRBJ2-1; D is possibly TRBD1 or TRBD2 (6 bases each). Germline-derived CDR1 and CDR2 are SGHAT and FQNNGV. The CDR3 has 15 residues. The V and J ends lost 3 bases and 15 bases respectively, with 24 bases between them. This chain's CDR3 is CASSLGPGGALGPFF. For the CDR3, the DNA is TGTGCCAGCAGCTTGGGGCCCGGGGGCGCTCTCGGCCCGTTCTTC. Complete variable domain (other parts from reference TRBV11-2 and TRBJ2-1): EAGVAQSPRYKIIEKRQSVAFWCNPISGHATLYWYQQILGQGPKLLIQFQNNGVVDDSQLPKDRFSAERLKGVDSTLKIQPAKLEDSAVYLCASSLGPGGALGPFFGPGTRLTVL.